The next 14 T cell receptor beta chains were all read from a single sample in a study of shared clonotypes between healthy human individuals. Libraries were prepared by immunoSEQ multiplex PCR; TCRdb keeps only in-frame clonotypes and omits some of them. The sample consists of approximately 1,000,000 clones, approximately 80% of them appearing once. Specimen: memory CD4+ T cells from PBMCs. The subset: CD45RA-negative fraction. The receptors shown here come from a man aged 18-30 years in good health. Some clones in this sample may be carry-over from other donors' samples.

This clone was seen at least ten times. The rearrangement uses TRBV5-1 and TRBJ1-2; D is uncertain. CDR1 is SGHRS and CDR2 is YFSETQ in the germline V gene. Trimming pared 4 bases from V and 8 bases from J, leaving 24 bases between. This CDR3 has 16 residues. CDR3 sequence reads: CASSPTTNQGYKGYTF. For the CDR3, the DNA is TGCGCCAGCAGCCCCACCACTAACCAAGGGTATAAGGGCTACACCTTC. Looking up the rest from reference TRBV5-1 and TRBJ1-2 gives the full variable domain: KAGVTQTPRYLIKTRGQQVTLSCSPISGHRSVSWYQQTPGQGLQFLFEYFSETQRNKGNFPGRFSGRQFSNSRSEMNVSTLELGDSALYLCASSPTTNQGYKGYTFGSGTRLTVV.

Points on this clone: This CDR3 is also generated by other DNA sequences in the sample. The J gene is TRBJ1-2, the V gene TRBV28, with D unclear. CDR3 length: 13 amino acids. Germline-derived CDR1 and CDR2 are MDHEN and SYDVKM. The ends were cut back, 2 bases at V and 2 bases at J, with 6 bases in the middle. The CDR3 protein is CASSLTENYGYTF. The CDR3 DNA follows: TGTGCCAGCAGTTTAACAGAAAACTATGGCTACACCTTC.

The chain employs TRBV11-3 and TRBJ2-1; perhaps TRBD1 as D (9 bases). The CDR3 is 16 residues long. The V gene lost 5 bases and the J gene lost 7 bases, with 21 bases spanning the gap. From germline, CDR1 is SGHNT and CDR2 YENEEA. CDR3 amino acids: CASSVSGTGPANEQFF. The CDR3 nucleotides read TGTGCCAGCAGCGTTAGCGGGACAGGGCCCGCAAATGAGCAGTTCTTC.

About this clone: Other DNA sequences within the sample encode an identical CDR3. The chain has TRBV5-1 and TRBJ1-5; D perhaps matches TRBD1 (5 bases). V was cut by 0 bases and J by 2 bases, with 9 bases left in between. The CDR3 runs 15 residues. Germline V lookup: CDR1 SGHRS, CDR2 YFSETQ. The CDR3 is CASSLEGAGNQPQHF. The CDR3 region has the DNA TGCGCCAGCAGCTTGGAAGGGGCCGGCAATCAGCCCCAGCATTTT.

This chain joins TRBV6-6 and TRBJ2-3; D remains ambiguous. The CDR3 is 15 amino acids. Looked up from germline, CDR1 is MNHNY and CDR2 is SVGAGI (reference sequence). V was pared by 5 bases and J by 4 bases, with 16 bases between. DNA for the CDR3: TGTGCCAGCAGTCCCCGCGGCAGGACCGCAGATACGCAGTATTTT. Its protein product is CASSPRGRTADTQYF.

The chain has TRBV11-2 and TRBJ2-2; possibly TRBD1 for D (5 bases). Germline CDR1 SGHAT, CDR2 FQNNGV. Trimming shortened V by 3 bases and J by 8 bases, and 10 bases separated the two germline ends. The CDR3 runs 13 residues. CDR3 amino acids: CASSFQGLGELFF. CDR3 in DNA: TGTGCCAGCAGCTTCCAGGGATTGGGGGAGCTGTTTTTT.

The V gene is TRBV5-6, the J gene TRBJ1-1, with D perhaps TRBD1 (5 bases). From germline, CDR1 is SGHDT and CDR2 YYEEEE. CDR3 size: 15 residues. The ends were cut back, 6 bases at V and 1 base at J, with 16 bases in the middle. CDR3 nucleotides: TGTGCCAGCACCCGACCGGGACGGTCGAACACTGAAGCTTTCTTT. Protein: CASTRPGRSNTEAFF. Drawing the rest from reference TRBV5-6 and TRBJ1-1, the complete variable domain is DAGVTQSPTHLIKTRGQQVTLRCSPKSGHDTVSWYQQALGQGPQFIFQYYEEEERQRGNFPDRFSGHQFPNYSSELNVNALLLGDSALYLCASTRPGRSNTEAFFGQGTRLTVV.

This chain joins TRBV7-8 and TRBJ2-2; no clear D. Germline V gives CDR1 SGHVS, CDR2 FQNEAQ. V was pared by 7 bases and J by 2 bases, with 14 bases between. CDR3 length: 15 residues. The CDR3 DNA follows: TGTGCCAGCACAAAAGGGCCGGTTAACACCGGGGAGCTGTTTTTT. Protein sequence: CASTKGPVNTGELFF.

In this sample, this clone turned up a few times. This rearrangement joins TRBV2 to TRBJ2-2; no definite D call. In germline, CDR1 is SNHLY, CDR2 FYNNEI. Between the trimmed V and J ends, which lost 2 bases and 5 bases, there was a span of 9 bases. This CDR3 has 14 residues. CDR3 region: CASSEIRETGELFF. The CDR3 region has the DNA TGTGCCAGCAGTGAAATTCGAGAGACCGGGGAGCTGTTTTTT.

The chain links TRBV5-1 to TRBJ1-2; 9 positions match TRBD1. The germline gives CDR1 SGHRS, CDR2 YFSETQ. This CDR3 is built from 15 residues. V was clipped by 1 base and J by 2 bases; unmatched bases: 3. CDR3 bases: TGCGCCAGCAGCTTGTCAGGACAGGGGAACTATGGCTACACCTTC. It codes for CASSLSGQGNYGYTF.

This sequence joins TRBV11-2 and TRBJ2-3; TRBD2 matches at 12 bases. Losses at the gene ends were 1 base for V and 6 bases for J; bases not matched to a gene: 5. The CDR3 length is 16 residues. Germline-derived CDR1 and CDR2 are SGHAT and FQNNGV. The CDR3 DNA sequence: TGTGCCAGCAGCTTAGGAGGACTAGCGGGAACTGATACGCAGTATTTT. This translates into CASSLGGLAGTDTQYF.

The chain has TRBV5-1 and TRBJ1-1; maybe TRBD1 (5 bases). Trimming pared 5 bases from V and 4 bases from J, leaving 12 bases between. Germline V gene sequence: CDR1 SGHRS, CDR2 YFSETQ. The CDR3 loop spans 13 amino acids. The CDR3 loop is CASSIGVATEAFF. The CDR3 region has the DNA TGCGCCAGCAGTATAGGGGTGGCCACTGAAGCTTTCTTT.

A few counts support this clone. The identical CDR3 is also encoded by other nucleotide sequences in the sample. This chain joins TRBV25-1 and TRBJ1-1; 11 bases align to TRBD1. This CDR3 spans 13 amino acids. Germline V lookup: CDR1 MGHDK, CDR2 SYGVNS. V gave up 6 bases and J gave up 5 bases; unmatched junction bases: 2. CDR3 sequence: CASRGQGGTEAFF. CDR3 DNA: TGTGCCAGCAGGGGACAGGGGGGAACTGAAGCTTTCTTT. The whole variable domain, filled in from reference TRBV25-1 and TRBJ1-1, reads EADIYQTPRYLVIGTGKKITLECSQTMGHDKMYWYQQDPGMELHLIHYSYGVNSTEKGDLSSESTVSRIRTEHFPLTLESARPSHTSQYLCASRGQGGTEAFFGQGTRLTVV.

The V call is TRBV6-1, the J call TRBJ2-1; D might be TRBD1 or TRBD2, each matching 7 bases. The length of the CDR3 is 17 residues. Between the trimmed V and J ends, which lost 0 bases and 5 bases, there was a span of 17 bases. The germline V gene has CDR1 MNHNS and CDR2 SASEGT. CDR3 nucleotides: TGTGCCAGCAGTGAAGCGGGAGGGGGCATTACAAACAATGAGCAGTTCTTC. Amino acid sequence: CASSEAGGGITNNEQFF.